A selection of T cell receptor beta chains follows, all from one sample in a study of T-cell memory formation after mild COVID-19. TCRdb processed the 5' RACE reads anew with MiXCR; each CDR3 protein has one entry. The sample shows under 400,000 distinct CDR3 sequences, around 30% of them seen only once. The sample consisted of PBMCs or a T cell subset sorted from them (not recorded which). The receptors here all came from an adult woman who had mild COVID-19 (a few samples of this study predate the infection). Cell type and time point are not known. Each CDR3 is given with its conserved first and last residue. The D gene is left open where the match is weak. For some rows the clone size is stated as once, few or many, or as a class when expanded; others skip it.

j_call clone_size v_call d_call cdr3_nt cdr3_aa
TRBJ2-7 NA TRBV29-1 NA TGCAGCGTTGAGGGGGCACTTGCCTACGAGCAGTACTTC CSVEGALAYEQYF
TRBJ2-7 few TRBV4-3 TRBD1 TGCGCCAGCAGCCCAATGGCAGGGGGATCCTACGAGCAGTACTTC CASSPMAGGSYEQYF
TRBJ2-7 few TRBV5-1 NA TGCGCCAGCAGCCAATTAGGGTTTAACTCGTACTTC CASSQLGFNSYF
TRBJ2-1 NA TRBV29-1 NA TGCAGCGTTGATCGGGGAAACGATGAGCAGTTCTTC CSVDRGNDEQFF
TRBJ2-7 NA TRBV27 NA TGTGCCAGCAGTAGGGGGACGGAGAGGGAGCAGTACTTC CASSRGTEREQYF
TRBJ2-2 few TRBV27 TRBD1 TGTGCCAGCAGGGCAGGGGGTTCGTCGACCGGGGAGCTGTTTTTT CASRAGGSSTGELFF
TRBJ1-5 few TRBV2 NA TGTGCCAGCAGTTCAGGGTTTCGCAATCAGCCCCAGCATTTT CASSSGFRNQPQHF
TRBJ2-7 NA TRBV20-1 TRBD2 TGCAGTGCTAGAGACCCGCTAGCGGGGGATCACTACGAGCAGTACTTC CSARDPLAGDHYEQYF
TRBJ2-3 NA TRBV4-2 NA TGTGCCAGCAGCCGGGGCGTCACAGATACGCAGTATTTT CASSRGVTDTQYF
TRBJ2-7 many TRBV4-3 TRBD2 TGCGCCAGCAGCACCCAGGCAGGGAGGGAAGTAGACTTC CASSTQAGREVDF
TRBJ1-2 few TRBV5-1 NA TGCGCCAGCAGCTTGGACAGGGTGGAAATGGATGGCTACACCTTC CASSLDRVEMDGYTF
TRBJ2-1 NA TRBV20-1 TRBD1 TGCAGTGCCCGCCCGGGACAGGACTACAATGAGCAGTTCTTC CSARPGQDYNEQFF
TRBJ2-7 few TRBV12-3/TRBV12-4 NA TGTGCCAGCAGTTTGTCCAGGTCCGGTTACGAGCAGTACTTC CASSLSRSGYEQYF
TRBJ2-7 NA TRBV30 TRBD1 TGTGCCGCGGACAGGCCTTCCTACGAGCAGTACTTC CAADRPSYEQYF
TRBJ2-7 few TRBV27 NA TGTGCCAGCAGTTTAGGTCCCGCGGTCTACGAGCAGTACTTC CASSLGPAVYEQYF
TRBJ2-2 NA TRBV27 NA TGTGCCAGCAGTTTCGGCGCTCCGACCGGGGAGCTGTTTTTT CASSFGAPTGELFF
TRBJ2-7 NA TRBV5-1 TRBD1 TGCGCCAGCCGTGATAATCCTACAGGGGACGAGCAGTACTTC CASRDNPTGDEQYF
TRBJ2-1 NA TRBV7-3 TRBD2 TGTGCCAGCAGCTTATCTGCTAGCGGGAGCTCCTACAATGAGCAGTTCTTC CASSLSASGSSYNEQFF
TRBJ2-1 few TRBV7-3 NA TGTGCCAGCAGCAAGAAAGCCGGCGATGAGCAGTTCTTC CASSKKAGDEQFF
TRBJ1-1 NA TRBV5-1 NA TGCGCCAGCTCTCCCCGGGCCCCGAACACTGAAGCTTTCTTT CASSPRAPNTEAFF
TRBJ2-1 NA TRBV7-9 NA TGTGCCAGCAGCTTAGTCATAGAGAATGAGCAGTTCTTC CASSLVIENEQFF
TRBJ2-7 few TRBV7-9 NA TGTGCCAGCAGCTTAGAGGTGACTGAATACCACGAGCAGTACTTC CASSLEVTEYHEQYF
TRBJ1-1 NA TRBV5-6 NA TGTGCCAGCACGGGACTCTGGGATCCGCGGGAGGCTTTCTTT CASTGLWDPREAFF
TRBJ2-1 NA TRBV9 TRBD1 TGTGCCAGCAGCGCCCACGGGACAGCCTACAATGAGCAGTTCTTC CASSAHGTAYNEQFF
TRBJ1-1 NA TRBV18 NA TGTGCCAGCTCACCTTCGGGGGGGGACACTGAAGCTTTCTTT CASSPSGGDTEAFF
TRBJ2-7 NA TRBV6-1 NA TGTGCCAGCAGCTCAGACAGGTGGGGGTCCTACGAGCAGTACTTC CASSSDRWGSYEQYF
TRBJ1-6 once TRBV12-3/TRBV12-4 NA TGTGCCAGCAGTTTAAGTCCCCGATCCACCCTCCACTTT CASSLSPRSTLHF
TRBJ2-7 NA TRBV7-9 TRBD1 TGTGCCAGCACCCCGACAGGGGCAATCGACGAGCAGTACTTC CASTPTGAIDEQYF
TRBJ1-1 NA TRBV10-3 NA TGTGCCATAGGGCCAGACTACAACACTGAAGCTTTCTTT CAIGPDYNTEAFF
TRBJ1-1 NA TRBV5-1 NA TGCGCCAGCAGCTTCACCCCGGGTCGGACTGAAGCTTTCTTT CASSFTPGRTEAFF